One T cell receptor beta chain is described in this entry. The sample is drawn from a study of blood T cell repertoires in COVID-19. For the study at large: Some COVID-19 samples were acute and others convalescent; all came from the United States, Italy and Spain.

Germline CDR1 MNHEY, CDR2 SMNVEV (reference sequence). The CDR3 totals 18 residues. Unmatched junction bases numbered 12, after V lost 4 bases and J lost 7 bases. Clones were sequenced by immunoSEQ multiplex PCR, and TCRdb holds only the in-frame ones, with some missing. The sample shows some 120,000 clones, over 80% of them seen only once. The chain recombines TRBV27 with TRBJ2-2; 13 positions agree with TRBD2. The sequence was collected from a man aged 25-45 years with acute or convalescent COVID-19. The source material was peripheral blood. The chain's CDR3 is CASSSYPGLAGHGGELFF. Written as DNA, the CDR3 is TGTGCCAGCAGTTCCTACCCGGGACTAGCGGGACACGGCGGGGAGCTGTTTTTT.